This is a list of T cell receptor beta chains from one sample in a study of blood T cell repertoires in COVID-19. Only in-frame clones appear in the TCRdb table, and some are missing; sequencing was by immunoSEQ multiplex PCR. The table has some 210,000 clones, roughly 90% seen once. Sequenced: PBMCs or T cells enriched from blood (not recorded which). The receptors originated from a man aged 18-30 years with acute COVID-19. CDR3s include the opening cysteine and the closing phenylalanine or tryptophan. D genes are given only for firm matches. Size tells how often a clone was seen (once, few, many) or the class of an expanded clone, and some rows leave it out.

clone_size	d_call	j_call	v_call	cdr3_nt	cdr3_aa
NA	NA	TRBJ1-1	TRBV10-1	TGCGCCAGCAGTGAGTCCGGACAGCCAGATGGAGCTTTCTTT	CASSESGQPDGAFF
few	NA	TRBJ1-2	TRBV28	TGTGCCAGCAGTAGGTCAGGGATTAACTATGGCTACACCTTC	CASSRSGINYGYTF
NA	NA	TRBJ2-7	TRBV7-2	TGTGCCAGCAGCTTATCCAGTTTCGAGCAGTACTTC	CASSLSSFEQYF
NA	NA	TRBJ2-7	TRBV6-6	TGTGCCAGCAGTACAGGGCAGTTCTACGAGCAGTACTTC	CASSTGQFYEQYF
NA	NA	TRBJ2-1	TRBV19	TGTGCCAGTCATAGGGGGAGTCCCTACAATGAGCAGTTCTTC	CASHRGSPYNEQFF
NA	TRBD1	TRBJ1-2	TRBV6-5	TGTGCCAGCAGTCACGGGGGACAGGACTATGGCTACACCTTC	CASSHGGQDYGYTF
once	NA	TRBJ1-5	TRBV10-1	TGCGCCAGCACCAACGACTTTCCAGGGTACAATCAGCCCCAGCATTTT	CASTNDFPGYNQPQHF
NA	NA	TRBJ1-6	TRBV5-1	TGCGCCAGCAGCTCGCCGGCCGGCAGGGCGGACTATAATTCACCCCTCCACTTT	CASSSPAGRADYNSPLHF
NA	TRBD1	TRBJ1-6	TRBV28	TGTGCCAGCAGTCCTCTGGACAGGGAAAATTCACCCCTCCACTTT	CASSPLDRENSPLHF
NA	TRBD1	TRBJ2-1	TRBV28	TGTGCCAGCAGTCCAGGGGGTCAAGGTTCCTACAATGAGCAGTTCTTC	CASSPGGQGSYNEQFF
NA	TRBD1	TRBJ2-7	TRBV6-5	TGTGCCAGCCTCGACAGGGTGCCTTCCTACGAGCAGTACTTC	CASLDRVPSYEQYF
NA	NA	TRBJ2-7	TRBV5-6	TGTGCCAGCAGCTCCACGGAGCGGCGCGGCGAGCAGTACTTC	CASSSTERRGEQYF
NA	NA	TRBJ2-3	TRBV6-5	TGTGCCAGCAGTTATTCGCCCGAGGGCACAGATACGCAGTATTTT	CASSYSPEGTDTQYF
NA	TRBD1	TRBJ1-5	TRBV29-1	TGCAGCGTCCGGGACAGCGAAAATCAGCCCCAGCATTTT	CSVRDSENQPQHF
NA	NA	TRBJ1-2	TRBV30	TGTGCCTGGAGTGTAGACTTATCCGTTGCACCCGAGGCTTATGGCTACACCTTC	CAWSVDLSVAPEAYGYTF
few	TRBD1	TRBJ2-7	TRBV4-1	TGCGCCAGCAGCCAAGAAGAGACAGGGTATTACGAGCAGTACTTC	CASSQEETGYYEQYF
NA	TRBD1	TRBJ2-3	TRBV6-4	TGTGCCAGCAGTGACGGGACAGCACACACAGATACGCAGTATTTT	CASSDGTAHTDTQYF
NA	NA	TRBJ1-1	TRBV27	TGTGCCAGCAGTAGCTACTCGGGACAGAACACTGAAGCTTTCTTT	CASSSYSGQNTEAFF